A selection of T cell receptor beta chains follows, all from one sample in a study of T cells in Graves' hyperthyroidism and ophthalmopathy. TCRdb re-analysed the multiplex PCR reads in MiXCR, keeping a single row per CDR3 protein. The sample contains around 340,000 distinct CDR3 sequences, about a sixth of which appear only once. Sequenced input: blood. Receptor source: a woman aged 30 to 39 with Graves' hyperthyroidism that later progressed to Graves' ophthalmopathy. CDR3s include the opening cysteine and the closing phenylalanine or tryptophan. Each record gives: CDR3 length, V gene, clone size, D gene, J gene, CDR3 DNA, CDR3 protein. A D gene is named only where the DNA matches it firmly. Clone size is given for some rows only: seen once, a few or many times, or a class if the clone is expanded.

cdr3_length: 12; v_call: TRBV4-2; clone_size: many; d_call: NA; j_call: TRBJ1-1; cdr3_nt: TGTGCCAGCAGCCAAGTAATGCATGAAGCTTTCTTT; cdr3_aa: CASSQVMHEAFF
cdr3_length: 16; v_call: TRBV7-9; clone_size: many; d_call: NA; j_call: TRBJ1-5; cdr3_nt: TGTGCCAGCAGCTTAGGGGGATTGGGAAGCAATCAGCCCCAGCATTTT; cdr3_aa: CASSLGGLGSNQPQHF
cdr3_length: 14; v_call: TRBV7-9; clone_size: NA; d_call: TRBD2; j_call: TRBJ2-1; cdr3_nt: TGTGCCAGCAGTCTTCGGGGGGATTACAATGAGCAGTTCTTC; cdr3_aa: CASSLRGDYNEQFF
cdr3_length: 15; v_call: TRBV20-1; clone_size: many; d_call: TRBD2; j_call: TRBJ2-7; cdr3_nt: TGCAGTGCTAGAGAGAGCGGGCCTAGCGGGTACGAGCAGTACTTC; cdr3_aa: CSARESGPSGYEQYF
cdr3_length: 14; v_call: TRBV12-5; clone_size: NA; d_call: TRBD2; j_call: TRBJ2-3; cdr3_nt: TGTGCTAGTGGTTTTAGCGGGAGCACAGATACGCAGTATTTT; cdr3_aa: CASGFSGSTDTQYF
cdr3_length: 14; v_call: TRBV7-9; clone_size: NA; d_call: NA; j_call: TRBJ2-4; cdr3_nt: TGTGCCAGCAGCTTGCCAGGCGATAAAAACATTCAGTACTTC; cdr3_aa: CASSLPGDKNIQYF
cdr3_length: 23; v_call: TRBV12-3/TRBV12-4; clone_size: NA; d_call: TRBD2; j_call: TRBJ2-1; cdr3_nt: TGTGCCAGCACCGATCGCTCGGGACTAGCGGGAGGATCATACAGCGGGCTTCACAATGAGCAGTTCTTC; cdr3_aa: CASTDRSGLAGGSYSGLHNEQFF
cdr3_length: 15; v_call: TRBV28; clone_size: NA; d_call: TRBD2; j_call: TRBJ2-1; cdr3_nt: TGTGCCAGCAGAATGAGTGGGACTAGCGGGAATGAGCAGTTCTTC; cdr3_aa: CASRMSGTSGNEQFF
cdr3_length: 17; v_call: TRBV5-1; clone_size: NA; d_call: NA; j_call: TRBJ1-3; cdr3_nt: TGCGCCAGCAGCCCTACAATTGGGGGTAACTCTGGAAACACCATATATTTT; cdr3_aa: CASSPTIGGNSGNTIYF
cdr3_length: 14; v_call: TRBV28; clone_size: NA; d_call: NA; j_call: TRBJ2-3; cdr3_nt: TGTGCCAGCAGTGACGGGGTATTCACAGATACGCAGTATTTT; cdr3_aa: CASSDGVFTDTQYF
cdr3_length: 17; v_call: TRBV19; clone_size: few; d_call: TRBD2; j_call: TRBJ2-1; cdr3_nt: TGTGCCAGTAGTACTAAACTAGCGGGGGCTATACTCAATGAGCAGTTCTTC; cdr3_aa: CASSTKLAGAILNEQFF
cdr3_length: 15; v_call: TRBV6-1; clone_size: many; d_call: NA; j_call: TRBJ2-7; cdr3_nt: TGTGCCAGCAGTTGGACAGACACGGACACCTACGAGCAGTACTTC; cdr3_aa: CASSWTDTDTYEQYF
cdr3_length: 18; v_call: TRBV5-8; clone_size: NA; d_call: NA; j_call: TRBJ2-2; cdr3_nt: TGTGCCAGCAGCTTGGATATAGCGTCCATACGGTACACCGGGGAGCTGTTTTTT; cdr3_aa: CASSLDIASIRYTGELFF
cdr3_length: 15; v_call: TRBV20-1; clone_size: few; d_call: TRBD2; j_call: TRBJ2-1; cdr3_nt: TGCAGTGCTAGGCGCCCGACTAGCGTAAACAATGAGCAGTTCTTC; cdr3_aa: CSARRPTSVNNEQFF
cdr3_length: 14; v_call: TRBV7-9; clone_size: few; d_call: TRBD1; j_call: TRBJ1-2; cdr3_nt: TGTGCCAGCAGCTTTGAGGGGGCAATCGGTGGCTACACCTTC; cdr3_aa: CASSFEGAIGGYTF
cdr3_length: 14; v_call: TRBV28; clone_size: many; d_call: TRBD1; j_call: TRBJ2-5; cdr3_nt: TGTGCCAGCAGCCGGCAGGGGGTAGCAGAGACCCAGTACTTC; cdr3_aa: CASSRQGVAETQYF
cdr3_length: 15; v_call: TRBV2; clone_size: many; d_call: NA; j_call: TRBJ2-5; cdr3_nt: TGTGCCAGCAGTAGGGGACACCCCAGGAGAGAGACCCAGTACTTC; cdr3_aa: CASSRGHPRRETQYF
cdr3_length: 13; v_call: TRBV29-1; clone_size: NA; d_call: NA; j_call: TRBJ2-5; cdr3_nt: TGCGTTGGCTCACGGACCAGCCAAGAGACCCAGTACTTC; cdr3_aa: CVGSRTSQETQYF
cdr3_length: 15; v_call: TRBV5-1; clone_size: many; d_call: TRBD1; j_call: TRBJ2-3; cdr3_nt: TGCGCCAGCAGCCCCCGGGACAGGGGAAGAGATACGCAGTATTTT; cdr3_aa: CASSPRDRGRDTQYF
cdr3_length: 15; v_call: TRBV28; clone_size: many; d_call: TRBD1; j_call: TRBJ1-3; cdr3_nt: TGTGCCAGCAGTTTGGACAGGGGGTCTGGAAACACCATATATTTT; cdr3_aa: CASSLDRGSGNTIYF
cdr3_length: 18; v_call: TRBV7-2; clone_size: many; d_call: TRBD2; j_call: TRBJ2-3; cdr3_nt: TGTGCCAGCAGCTTAATATCTAGCGGGGGTTCTAGCACAGATACGCAGTATTTT; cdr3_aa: CASSLISSGGSSTDTQYF
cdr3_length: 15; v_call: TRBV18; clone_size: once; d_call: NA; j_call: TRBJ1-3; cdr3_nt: TGTGCCAGCTCACCAGGGCGGGACTCTGGAAACACCATATATTTT; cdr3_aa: CASSPGRDSGNTIYF
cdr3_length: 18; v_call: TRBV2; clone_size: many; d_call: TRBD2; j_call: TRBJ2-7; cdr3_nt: TGTGCCAGCAGACCAACCCGGGGGACTAGCGGGTTCTCCTACGAGCAGTACTTC; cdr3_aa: CASRPTRGTSGFSYEQYF
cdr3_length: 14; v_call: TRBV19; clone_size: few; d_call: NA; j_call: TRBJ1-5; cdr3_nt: TGTGCCAGTAGTATTCGACCGGAGAATCAGCCCCAGCATTTT; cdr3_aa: CASSIRPENQPQHF
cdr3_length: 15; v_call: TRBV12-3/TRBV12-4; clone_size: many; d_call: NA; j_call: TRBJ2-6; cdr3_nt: TGTGCCAGCAGTTTATGGCAGACTGGGGCCAACGTCCTGACTTTC; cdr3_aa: CASSLWQTGANVLTF
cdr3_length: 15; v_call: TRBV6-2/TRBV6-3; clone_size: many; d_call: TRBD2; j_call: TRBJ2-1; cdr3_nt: TGTGCCAGCAGTTCGAGGCGGGGGGGCGGCAATGAGCAGTTCTTC; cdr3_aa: CASSSRRGGGNEQFF
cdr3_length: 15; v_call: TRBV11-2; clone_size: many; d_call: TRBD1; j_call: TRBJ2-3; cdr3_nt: TGTGCCAGCAGCGCCCACAGGGGGGTGGCAGATACGCAGTATTTT; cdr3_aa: CASSAHRGVADTQYF
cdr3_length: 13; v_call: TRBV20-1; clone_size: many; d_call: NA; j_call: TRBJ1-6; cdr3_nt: TGCAGTGCATCTCAGGGCTTGGATTCACCCCTCCACTTT; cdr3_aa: CSASQGLDSPLHF
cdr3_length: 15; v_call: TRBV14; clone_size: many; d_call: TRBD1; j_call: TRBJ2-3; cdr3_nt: TGTGCCAGCAGCCGAGGGACAGGCAGCACAGATACGCAGTATTTT; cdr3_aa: CASSRGTGSTDTQYF
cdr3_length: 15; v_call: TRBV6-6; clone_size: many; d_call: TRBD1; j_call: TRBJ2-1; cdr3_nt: TGTGCCAGCAGTTACAGACAGGGGATCTTGGATGAGCAGTTCTTC; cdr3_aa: CASSYRQGILDEQFF
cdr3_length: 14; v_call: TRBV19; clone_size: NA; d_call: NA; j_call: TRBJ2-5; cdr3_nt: TGTGCCAGTAGTGGGTCTCTGCTAGGGGAGACCCAGTACTTC; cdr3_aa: CASSGSLLGETQYF
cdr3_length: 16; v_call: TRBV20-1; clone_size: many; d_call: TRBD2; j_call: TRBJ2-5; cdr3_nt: TGCAGTGCCCACACTAGCGGGGGGTCCTCGAGGGAGACCCAGTACTTC; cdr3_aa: CSAHTSGGSSRETQYF
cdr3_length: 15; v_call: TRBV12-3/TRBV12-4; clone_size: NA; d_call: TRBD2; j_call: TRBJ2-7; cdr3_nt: TGTGCCAGCGGCTCCGAACGGGAGGCTCGATACGAGCAGTACTTC; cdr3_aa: CASGSEREARYEQYF
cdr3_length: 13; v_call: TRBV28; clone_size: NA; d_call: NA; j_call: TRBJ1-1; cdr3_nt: TGTGCCAGCAGTTTATCTTATCTCATTGAAGCTTTCTTT; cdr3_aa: CASSLSYLIEAFF
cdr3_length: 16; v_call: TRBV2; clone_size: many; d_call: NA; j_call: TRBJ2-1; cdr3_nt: TGTGCCAGCAGTGAAGCCGGGACCCCGCCCTACAATGAGCAGTTCTTC; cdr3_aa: CASSEAGTPPYNEQFF
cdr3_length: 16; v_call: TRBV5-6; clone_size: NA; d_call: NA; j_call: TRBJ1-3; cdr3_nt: TGTGCCAGCAGCTTCTTCACCGGAATCTCTGGAAACACCATATATTTT; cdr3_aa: CASSFFTGISGNTIYF
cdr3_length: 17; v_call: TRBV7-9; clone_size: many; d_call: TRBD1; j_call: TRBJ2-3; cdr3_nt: TGTGCCAGCAGCTCAGGGCGGACAGGGTCCGGCACAGATACGCAGTATTTT; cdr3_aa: CASSSGRTGSGTDTQYF
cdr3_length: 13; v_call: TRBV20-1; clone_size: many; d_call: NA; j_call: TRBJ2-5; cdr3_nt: TGCAGTGCTAATTACGACACTAGGGAGACCCAGTACTTC; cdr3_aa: CSANYDTRETQYF
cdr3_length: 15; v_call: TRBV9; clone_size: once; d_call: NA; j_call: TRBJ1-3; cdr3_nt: TGTGCCAGCAGCGCCGCGGGGGATTCTGGAAACACCATATATTTT; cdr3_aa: CASSAAGDSGNTIYF
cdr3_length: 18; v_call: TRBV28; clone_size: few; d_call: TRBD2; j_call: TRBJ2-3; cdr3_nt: TGTGCCAGCAGTTTATTTCTAGCGGGGAATCCTAGCACAGATACGCAGTATTTT; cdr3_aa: CASSLFLAGNPSTDTQYF
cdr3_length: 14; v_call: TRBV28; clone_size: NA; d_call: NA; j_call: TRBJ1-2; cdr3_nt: TGTGCCAGCAGTTTATCGGACAGAGCCTATGGCTACACCTTC; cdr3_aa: CASSLSDRAYGYTF
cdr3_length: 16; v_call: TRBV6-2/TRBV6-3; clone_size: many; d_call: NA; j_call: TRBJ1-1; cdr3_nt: NA; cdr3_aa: CASSTSDTGRNTEAFF
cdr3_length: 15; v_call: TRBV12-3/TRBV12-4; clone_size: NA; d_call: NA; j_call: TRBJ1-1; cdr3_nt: TGTGCCAGCAGTTTAAATCAGGGCATGACGTCTGAAGCTTTCTTT; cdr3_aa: CASSLNQGMTSEAFF
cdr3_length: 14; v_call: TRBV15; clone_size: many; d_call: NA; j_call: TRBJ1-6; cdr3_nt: TGTGCCACCAGCAAGACAGGCTATAATTCACCCCTCCACTTT; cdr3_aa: CATSKTGYNSPLHF
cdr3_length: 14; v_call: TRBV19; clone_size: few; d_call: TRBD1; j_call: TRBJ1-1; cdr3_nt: TGTGCCAGTGCCGCATCAGGGGGGGCTCTAGAAGCTTTCTTT; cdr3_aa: CASAASGGALEAFF
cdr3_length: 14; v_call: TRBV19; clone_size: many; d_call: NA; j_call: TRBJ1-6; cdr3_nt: TGTGCCAGTACCCAGGCATTTAATAATTCACCCCTCCACTTT; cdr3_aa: CASTQAFNNSPLHF
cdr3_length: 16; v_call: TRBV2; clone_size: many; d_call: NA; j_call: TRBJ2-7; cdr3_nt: TGTGCCAGCAGTACCAGGACGCGAATATTCATGGGCGAGCAGTACTTC; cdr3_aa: CASSTRTRIFMGEQYF
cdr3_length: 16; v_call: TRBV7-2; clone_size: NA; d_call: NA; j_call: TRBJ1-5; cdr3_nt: TGTGCCAGCAGCTTAGGTGTAGACCCCTGGAATCAGCCCCAGCATTTT; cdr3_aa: CASSLGVDPWNQPQHF
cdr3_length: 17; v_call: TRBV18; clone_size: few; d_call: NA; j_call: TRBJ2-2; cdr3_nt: TGTGCCAGCTCACCCATACCGTCCTTCTCTGGTCCCGGGGAGCTGTTTTTT; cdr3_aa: CASSPIPSFSGPGELFF
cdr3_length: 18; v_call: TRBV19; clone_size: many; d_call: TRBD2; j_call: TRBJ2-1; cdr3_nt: TGTGCCAGTAGTAGGCGACTCCGGGAGGTAATCCGCCCGGCAGAACAGTTCTTC; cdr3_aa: CASSRRLREVIRPAEQFF
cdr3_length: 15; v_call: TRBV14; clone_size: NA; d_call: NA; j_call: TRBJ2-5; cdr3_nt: TGTGCCAGCAGCCAAGAGCTAACTGAACAAGAGACCCAGTACTTC; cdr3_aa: CASSQELTEQETQYF
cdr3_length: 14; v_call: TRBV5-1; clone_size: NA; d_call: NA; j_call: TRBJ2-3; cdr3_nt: TGCGCCAGCAGCTTGTTTCGAAGCACAGATACGCAGTATTTT; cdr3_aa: CASSLFRSTDTQYF
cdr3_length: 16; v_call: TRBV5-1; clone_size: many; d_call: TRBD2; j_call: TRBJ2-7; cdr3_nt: TGCGCCAGCAGCTTGGCCTTCACTAGCGCCATCCACGAGCAGTACTTC; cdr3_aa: CASSLAFTSAIHEQYF
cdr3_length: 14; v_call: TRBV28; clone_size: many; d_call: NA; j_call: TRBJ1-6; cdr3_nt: TGTGCCAGCAGTTTCAGGGCTTATAATTCACCCCTCCACTTT; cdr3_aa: CASSFRAYNSPLHF
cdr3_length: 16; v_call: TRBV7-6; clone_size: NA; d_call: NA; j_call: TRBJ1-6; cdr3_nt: TGTGCCAGCAGCCCAGATAATAACTACTACGTGTCACCCCTCCACTTT; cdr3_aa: CASSPDNNYYVSPLHF
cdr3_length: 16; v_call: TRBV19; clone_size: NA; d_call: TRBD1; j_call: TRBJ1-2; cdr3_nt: TGTGCCAGTAGTACGAGACAGGGTCATTTCGTCTATGGCTACACCTTC; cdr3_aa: CASSTRQGHFVYGYTF